The rows below give T cell receptor beta chains drawn from one sample of a study of T cell responses to AZD1222 COVID-19 vaccine. Generated by immunoSEQ multiplex PCR, the TCRdb table keeps only in-frame clones and is missing some. The table includes some 64,000 clones, 76% detected once. The sample consisted of peripheral blood, taken on day 0 of AZD1222 vaccination. These receptor sequences come from an adult in good health. The CDR3 runs from the conserved cysteine through the conserved F or W. The D gene is left open where the match is weak. Only part of the rows carry a size: once, few, many, or a class if the clone is expanded.

V gene,D gene,clone size,J gene,CDR3 protein,CDR3 DNA
TRBV5-6,TRBD1,NA,TRBJ1-4,CASSSYGTGGATNEKLFF,TGTGCCAGCAGCTCATACGGGACAGGGGGCGCAACTAATGAAAAACTGTTTTTT
TRBV6-5,NA,NA,TRBJ1-1,CASSGQTNTEAFF,TGTGCCAGCAGCGGACAGACGAACACTGAAGCTTTCTTT
TRBV7-9,NA,NA,TRBJ2-7,CASSQDNYEQYF,TGTGCCAGCAGCCAAGACAACTACGAGCAGTACTTC
TRBV4-3,NA,NA,TRBJ2-7,CASSQSGGSTYEQYF,TGCGCCAGCAGCCAATCCGGGGGTTCCACGTACGAGCAGTACTTC
TRBV30,TRBD1,NA,TRBJ1-2,CAWTGGYSGYTF,TGTGCCTGGACAGGGGGCTATAGTGGCTACACCTTC
TRBV9,NA,NA,TRBJ2-3,CASSVSTLDSTDTQYF,TGTGCCAGCAGCGTATCAACTCTTGATAGCACAGATACGCAGTATTTT
TRBV5-5,NA,NA,TRBJ2-4,CASSLRAENIQYF,TGTGCCAGCAGCTTGAGGGCCGAAAACATTCAGTACTTC
TRBV18,NA,few,TRBJ1-2,CASSPWETFQKANYGYTF,TGTGCCAGCTCACCTTGGGAGACCTTCCAGAAAGCTAACTATGGCTACACCTTC
TRBV4-1,NA,once,TRBJ1-1,CASRPGPTNTEAFF,TGCGCCAGCAGGCCGGGGCCGACCAACACTGAAGCTTTCTTT
TRBV5-6,NA,NA,TRBJ1-3,CASSETGSGNTIYF,TGTGCCAGCAGCGAGACTGGCTCTGGAAACACCATATATTTT
TRBV5-1,NA,few,TRBJ1-1,CASSEQDMNTEAFF,TGCGCCAGCAGCGAACAGGACATGAACACTGAAGCTTTCTTT
TRBV5-4,TRBD1,NA,TRBJ2-7,CASHHRQGNAYEQYF,TGTGCCAGCCACCATAGACAGGGGAATGCCTACGAGCAGTACTTC